The 22 T cell receptor beta chains in this list originate from one sample, sequenced in a study of T cell repertoires in cytomegalovirus infection. Each CDR3 protein is one row after TCRdb ran MiXCR on the reads. The sample has fewer than 950,000 distinct CDR3 sequences, approximately 29% seen once. No antigens are known for them. This specimen consisted of cultured CD8+ T cells from PBMCs, obtained from culture after CMV antigen stimulation. All receptors derive from a human donor in good health (CMV status not recorded). Some clones in this sample may be carry-over from other donors' samples.

This rearrangement joins TRBV5-5 to TRBJ2-3; TRBD2 matches 11 bases. The V and J ends lost 4 bases and 4 bases, in that order; junction bases with no gene match: 14. The CDR3 extends over 18 amino acids. Germline loops: CDR1 SGHKS, CDR2 YYEKEE (reference sequence). The DNA of the CDR3 is TGTGCCAGCAGCCCCCGACTCCCGGGACTAGCGGAGTCAGATACGCAGTATTTT. It is translated as CASSPRLPGLAESDTQYF.

The CDR3 DNA follows: TGTGCCAGCAGCTTGAGGCCAGGGGCTGGGGCCAAAAACATTCAGTACTTC. This sequence encodes CASSLRPGAGAKNIQYF. V gene TRBV5-4 combines with J gene TRBJ2-4, with D possibly matching TRBD1 (6 bases). V lost 1 base and J 1 base, leaving 15 bases between the germline ends. CDR1 and CDR2 (germline): SGHNT, YYREEE (reference sequence). CDR3 size: 17 residues.

This clonotype was recorded only once. Just one base apart from a much larger clone, this may be a read error. The chain recombines TRBV7-3 with TRBJ2-6; tentative D call: TRBD1 (5 bases). The CDR3 runs 16 residues. Germline V CDR1 and CDR2: SGHTA, FQGTGA. The DNA for the CDR3 is TGTGCCAGCAGCCTCCACACCGTCCCTGGGGCCAACGTCCTGGCTTTC. This sequence encodes CASSLHTVPGANVLAF.

This clonotype was observed a handful of times. The V and J genes are TRBV7-3 and TRBJ2-7, with a tentative D call TRBD2 (5 bases). V gave up 4 bases and J gave up 0 bases, with 10 bases separating them. Germline values: CDR1 SGHTA, CDR2 FQGTGA. The CDR3 spans 14 residues. The CDR3 DNA sequence: TGTGCCAGCAGCTACCTCCGGGACTCCTACGAGCAGTACGTC. This sequence encodes CASSYLRDSYEQYV.

The chain couples TRBV28 to TRBJ1-1, with a weak D call TRBD1 (5 bases). V was shortened by 5 bases and J by 5 bases, with 18 bases between the two germline ends. CDR3 length: 15 amino acids. The germline V gene encodes CDR1 MDHEN and CDR2 SYDVKM. In DNA form, the CDR3 reads TGTGCCAGCAGTCTCCGGTCGGCAGGGAAGACTGAAGCTTTCTTT. Residues: CASSLRSAGKTEAFF.

The V and J genes are TRBV29-1 and TRBJ2-6; TRBD2 aligns across 7 bases. Germline CDR1 is SQVTM and CDR2 is ANQGSEA. Trimming took 5 bases from V and 0 from J; bases not matched to a gene: 13. This CDR3 region has 18 residues. The CDR3 protein is CSVLLFVSGSSGANVLTF. The CDR3 coding sequence is TGCAGCGTTCTCCTCTTTGTTAGCGGGTCCTCTGGGGCCAACGTCCTGACTTTC.

This chain connects TRBV6-8 to TRBJ2-1; unclear D gene. This CDR3 comprises 14 residues. With 7 bases removed from V and 4 bases from J, the gap between germline ends came to 14 bases. Germline V lookup: CDR1 MNHGY, CDR2 SAAAGT. CDR3 in DNA: TGTGCCAGCACGAGCGTAGCCTCATACAATGAGCAGTTCTTC. The encoded protein is CASTSVASYNEQFF.

There are a few counts of this clonotype. The chain couples TRBV7-9 to TRBJ2-7; D is ambiguous. CDR1 is SEHNR, CDR2 FQNEAQ, per germline (reference sequence). The CDR3 loop spans 11 amino acids. Trimming shortened V by 4 bases and J by 7 bases, and 8 bases separated the two germline ends. CDR3: CASSSQREQYF. CDR3 sequence (DNA): TGTGCCAGCAGCTCCCAGAGGGAGCAGTACTTC.

The chain couples TRBV12-3 or TRBV12-4 to TRBJ2-1; weak D call: TRBD2 (5 bases). There are 14 residues in the CDR3. V lost 3 bases, J lost 3 bases, and 9 bases lay in between. CDR3 protein: CASSFSGVYNEQFF. The CDR3 DNA is TGTGCCAGCAGTTTTTCCGGGGTCTACAATGAGCAGTTCTTC.

This clonotype showed up many times. The chain carries TRBV13 and TRBJ2-7, with TRBD1 as a possible D gene (6 bases). The CDR3 covers 12 residues. The V end lost 5 bases, the J end lost 8 bases, and 13 bases lay between the germline ends. Germline V gene sequence: CDR1 PRHDT, CDR2 FYEKMQ (reference sequence). The CDR3 region has the DNA TGTGCCAGCAGCACCTCGGACAGTCAGCAGTACTTC. Translation: CASSTSDSQQYF.

This clonotype has more than one count but fewer than ten. A junction boundary mismatches the germline segment, possibly from a read error. V and J are TRBV5-6 and TRBJ2-2, with unresolved D. Per germline, CDR1 SGHDT and CDR2 YYEEEE. The CDR3 spans 12 residues. The CDR3 DNA reads TGTGCCAGCGGCTTTGGCACCGGGGAGCTGTTTTTT. Its protein is CASGFGTGELFF. Using reference TRBV5-6 and TRBJ2-2 for the parts outside the CDR3, the full variable domain is DAGVTQSPTHLIKTRGQQVTLRCSPKSGHDTVSWYQQALGQGPQFIFQYYEEEERQRGNFPDRFSGHQFPNYSSELNVNALLLGDSALYLCASGFGTGELFFGEGSRLTVL.

The chain is built from TRBV4-1 and TRBJ1-6; D call uncertain. Deletions cut 0 bases from V and 7 bases from J, with 13 bases between. CDR1 is MGHRA, CDR2 YSYEKL, per germline. The CDR3 is made up of 16 amino acids. The CDR3 nucleotides read TGCGCCAGCAGCCAAGATCCATCGGGAAGAAATTCACCCCTCCACTTT. The encoded protein is CASSQDPSGRNSPLHF.

This clonotype was recorded many times. The V gene is TRBV7-6, the J gene TRBJ2-3; 8 positions agree with TRBD2. The CDR3 loop spans 14 amino acids. CDR1 and CDR2 from the germline V gene are SGHVS and FNYEAQ. Losses at the gene ends were 4 bases for V and 3 bases for J; bases not matched to a gene: 3. CDR3 sequence reads: CASSWVAGTDTQYF. Written as DNA, the CDR3 is TGTGCCAGCAGCTGGGTAGCGGGGACAGATACGCAGTATTTT.

This clonotype was recorded many times. The chain recombines TRBV7-8 with TRBJ2-2; 12 bases are a match to TRBD2. Germline CDR1 SGHVS, CDR2 FQNEAQ. V shed 10 bases and J 3 bases; nucleotides not matched to a gene: 3. The CDR3 has 14 amino acids. The CDR3 reads CAITSGGYTGELFF. The CDR3 nucleotides are TGTGCCATAACTAGCGGGGGGTACACCGGGGAGCTGTTTTTT.

The chain joins TRBV11-2 to TRBJ2-3; 7 bases align to TRBD2. CDR1 and CDR2 from the germline V gene are SGHAT and FQNNGV. The junction had 13 bases not matched to a gene; V was cut back by 2 bases and J by 5 bases. This CDR3 is 17 amino acids long. In DNA form, the CDR3 reads TGTGCCAGCAGCTTACTGCTGTCGAGCGGGGTAGGAGATACGCAGTATTTT. This codes for CASSLLLSSGVGDTQYF.

The sample holds a few counts of this clonotype. The J gene is TRBJ2-1, the V gene TRBV6-2 or TRBV6-3; 9 bases align to TRBD2. Trimming at V came to 5 bases and at J to 1 base, leaving 9 bases not matched to a gene. The CDR3 spans 17 residues. Germline lookup yields CDR1 MNHEY and CDR2 SVGEGT. The CDR3 sequence: CASSNPGLAHSYNEQFF. The CDR3 nucleotides are TGTGCCAGCAGTAACCCGGGACTAGCTCATTCCTACAATGAGCAGTTCTTC.

This clonotype was detected a few times. The chain couples TRBV12-3 or TRBV12-4 to TRBJ1-5; D is possibly TRBD1 (5 bases). This CDR3 has 14 residues. V was trimmed by 3 bases and J by 9 bases, leaving 15 bases between them. The CDR3 region has the DNA TGTGCCAGCAGTTTGAGGGGCGGAGGAGGGCCCCAGCATTTT. Encoded protein: CASSLRGGGGPQHF.

J is TRBJ2-3 and V is TRBV9, with D unclear. CDR1 is SGDLS, CDR2 YYNGEE, per germline. There are 15 residues in the CDR3. V shed 0 bases and J shed 0 bases, with 8 bases lying between them. CDR3 protein: CASSVEDSSTDTQYF. The DNA of the CDR3 is TGTGCCAGCAGCGTAGAGGATTCAAGCACAGATACGCAGTATTTT.

The chain couples TRBV7-4 to TRBJ1-3; D remains ambiguous. V dropped 5 bases and J dropped 0 bases, with 11 bases sitting between them. The CDR3 totals 15 residues. Germline CDR1 is SGHVT and CDR2 is SQSDAQ. CDR3 sequence: CASSGTQSSGNTIYF. The CDR3 bases are TGTGCCAGCAGCGGAACCCAGAGCTCTGGAAACACCATATATTTT.

The sample holds a few counts of this clonotype. The chain joins TRBV12-3 or TRBV12-4 to TRBJ2-5, with 10 positions matching TRBD2. This CDR3 is built from 16 residues. V was clipped by 2 bases and J by 5 bases; unmatched bases: 8. The CDR3 sequence is CASSLKSGGALETQYF. The CDR3 coding sequence is TGTGCCAGCAGTTTAAAAAGCGGGGGGGCCTTGGAGACCCAGTACTTC.

The genes are TRBV7-4 and TRBJ2-1; TRBD1 matches at 8 bases. Germline CDR1 SGHVT, CDR2 SQSDAQ. The CDR3 covers 16 residues. Trimming at V came to 6 bases and at J to 8 bases, leaving 15 bases not matched to a gene. The CDR3 DNA reads TGTGCCAGCAGTTGGGACCGGACAGGGTTTATGTATGAGCAGTTCTTC. It translates to CASSWDRTGFMYEQFF. Complete variable domain (other parts from reference TRBV7-4 and TRBJ2-1): GAGVSQSPRYKVAKRGRDVALRCDSISGHVTLYWYRQTLGQGSEVLTYSQSDAQRDKSGRPSGRFSAERPERSVSTLKIQRTEQGDSAVYLCASSWDRTGFMYEQFFGPGTRLTVL.

This clonotype has a handful of counts. The V call is TRBV9, the J call TRBJ2-5, with 9 bases lining up with TRBD1. V dropped 3 bases and J dropped 0; count of bases not matched to a gene: 3. The length of the CDR3 is 15 residues. In germline, CDR1 is SGDLS, CDR2 YYNGEE. The CDR3 loop is CASSARDRDQETQYF. Written as DNA, the CDR3 is TGTGCCAGCAGCGCCCGGGACAGGGACCAAGAGACCCAGTACTTC.